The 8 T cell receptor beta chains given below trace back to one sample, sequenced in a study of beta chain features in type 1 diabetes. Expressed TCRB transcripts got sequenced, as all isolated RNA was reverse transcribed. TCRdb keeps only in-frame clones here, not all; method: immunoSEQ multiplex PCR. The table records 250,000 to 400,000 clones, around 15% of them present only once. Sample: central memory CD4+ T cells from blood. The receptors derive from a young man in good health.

CDR3 sequence reads: CASEERGVLTLNTEAFF. CDR3 DNA: TGTGCCAGCGAAGAACGGGGCGTGCTTACACTGAACACTGAAGCTTTCTTT. The chain joins TRBV11-3 to TRBJ1-1, with D maybe TRBD1 (5 bases). The ends were cut back, 8 bases at V and 0 bases at J, with 22 bases in the middle. Germline V gives CDR1 SGHNT, CDR2 YENEEA. This CDR3 is 17 amino acids long. Full variable domain (missing parts from reference TRBV11-3 and TRBJ1-1): EAGVVQSPRYKIIEKKQPVAFWCNPISGHNTLYWYLQNLGQGPELLIRYENEEAVDDSQLPKDRFSAERLKGVDSTLKIQPAELGDSAVYLCASEERGVLTLNTEAFFGQGTRLTVV.

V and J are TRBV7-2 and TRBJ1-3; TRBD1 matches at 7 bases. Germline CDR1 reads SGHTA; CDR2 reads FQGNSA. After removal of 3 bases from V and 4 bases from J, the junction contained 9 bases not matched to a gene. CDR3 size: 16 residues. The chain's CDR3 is CASSFWMTGIGNTIYF. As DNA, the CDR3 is TGTGCCAGCAGCTTCTGGATGACAGGGATCGGAAACACCATATATTTT.

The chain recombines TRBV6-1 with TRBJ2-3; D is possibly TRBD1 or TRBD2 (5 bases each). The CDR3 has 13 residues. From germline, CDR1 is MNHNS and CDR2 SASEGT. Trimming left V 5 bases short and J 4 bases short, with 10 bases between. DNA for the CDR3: TGTGCCAGCAGTCGGGGACCGGCAGATACGCAGTATTTT. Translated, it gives CASSRGPADTQYF.

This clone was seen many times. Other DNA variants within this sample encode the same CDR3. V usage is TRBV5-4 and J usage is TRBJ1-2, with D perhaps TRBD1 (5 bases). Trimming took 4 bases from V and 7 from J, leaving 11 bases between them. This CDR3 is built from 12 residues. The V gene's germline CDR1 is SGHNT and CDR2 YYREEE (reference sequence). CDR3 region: CASSPAGFGYTF. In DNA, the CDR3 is TGTGCCAGCAGCCCGGCAGGGTTTGGCTACACCTTC.

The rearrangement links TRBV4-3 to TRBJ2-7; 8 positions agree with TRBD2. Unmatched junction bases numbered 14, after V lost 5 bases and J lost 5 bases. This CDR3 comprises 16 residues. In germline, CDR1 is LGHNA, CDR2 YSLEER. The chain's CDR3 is CASSSRLGGGRDEQYF. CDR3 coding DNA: TGCGCCAGCAGCTCACGTCTAGGCGGGGGGCGCGACGAGCAGTACTTC.

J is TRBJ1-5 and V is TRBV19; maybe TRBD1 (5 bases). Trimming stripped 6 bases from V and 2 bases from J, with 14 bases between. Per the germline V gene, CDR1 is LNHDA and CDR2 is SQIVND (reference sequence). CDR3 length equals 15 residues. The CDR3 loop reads CASRGWEGRNQPQHF. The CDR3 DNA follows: TGTGCCAGTAGAGGTTGGGAGGGGCGCAATCAGCCCCAGCATTTT. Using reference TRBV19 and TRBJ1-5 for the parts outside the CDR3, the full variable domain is DGGITQSPKYLFRKEGQNVTLSCEQNLNHDAMYWYRQDPGQGLRLIYYSQIVNDFQKGDIAEGYSVSREKKESFPLTVTSAQKNPTAFYLCASRGWEGRNQPQHFGDGTRLSIL.

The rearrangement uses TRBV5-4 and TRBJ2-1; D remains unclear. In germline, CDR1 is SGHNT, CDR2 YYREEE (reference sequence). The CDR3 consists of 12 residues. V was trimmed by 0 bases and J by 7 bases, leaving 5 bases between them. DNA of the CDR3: TGTGCCAGCAGCTTGGATCTTAATGAGCAGTTCTTC. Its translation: CASSLDLNEQFF.

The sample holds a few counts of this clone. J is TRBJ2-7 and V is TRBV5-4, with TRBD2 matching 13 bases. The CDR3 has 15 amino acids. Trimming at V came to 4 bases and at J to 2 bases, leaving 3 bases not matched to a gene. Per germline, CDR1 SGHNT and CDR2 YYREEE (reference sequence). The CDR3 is CASSQLAGGTYEQYF. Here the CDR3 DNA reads TGTGCCAGCAGCCAACTAGCGGGGGGGACCTACGAGCAGTACTTC.